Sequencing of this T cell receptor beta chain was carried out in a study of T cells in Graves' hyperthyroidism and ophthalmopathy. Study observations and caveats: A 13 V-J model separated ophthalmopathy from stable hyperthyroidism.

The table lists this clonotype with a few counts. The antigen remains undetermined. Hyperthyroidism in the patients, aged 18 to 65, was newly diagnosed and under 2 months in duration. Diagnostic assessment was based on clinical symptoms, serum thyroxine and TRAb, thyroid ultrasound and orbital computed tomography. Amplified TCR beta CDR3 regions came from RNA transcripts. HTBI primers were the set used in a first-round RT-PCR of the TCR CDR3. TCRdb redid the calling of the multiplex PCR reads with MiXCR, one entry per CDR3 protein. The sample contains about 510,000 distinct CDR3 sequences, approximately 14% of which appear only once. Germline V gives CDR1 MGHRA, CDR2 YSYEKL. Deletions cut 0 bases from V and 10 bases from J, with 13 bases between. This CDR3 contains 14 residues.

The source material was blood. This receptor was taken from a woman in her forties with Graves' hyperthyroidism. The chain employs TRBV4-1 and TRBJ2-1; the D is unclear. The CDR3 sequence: CASSQDAAGLEQFF. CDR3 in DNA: TGCGCCAGCAGCCAAGATGCTGCCGGATTAGAGCAGTTCTTC.